This T cell receptor (beta chain) was identified during a study of blood T cells in healthy people across ages. Total RNA, at least 5 micrograms per sample, came from PBMCs. Sample-barcoded 5' priming and a J-beta primer mix drove a second PCR of roughly 7 to 11 cycles. From the 5' RACE reads, TCRdb called clonotypes with MiXCR, one entry per CDR3 protein. The sample includes 890,000 or so distinct CDR3 sequences, 62% seen only once; the top ten take about a quarter. This TCR was sampled from a man aged 25-45 years in good health. The sequenced material came from blood.

CDR3 in DNA: TGTGCCAGCAGTTTAAGCGGACAGACCTACGAGCAGTACTTC. This codes for CASSLSGQTYEQYF. The V and J genes are TRBV9 and TRBJ2-5, with D perhaps TRBD1 (6 bases). The J call may be wrong; the DNA end is better matched by TRBJ2-7. Germline values: CDR1 SGDLS, CDR2 YYNGEE. The CDR3 extends over 14 amino acids.